This TCR beta chain was observed in a study of blood T cell repertoires in COVID-19 (dated by TCRdb to 2018 to 2021). Study-level background: Samples from collaborators originated in the United States, Italy and Spain and spanned both the acute and convalescent phases of COVID-19. The prospective study material was composed of cDNA or gDNA derived from T cells, B-cell-depleted T cells, or PBMCs. Subjects who had been exposed to COVID-19, were actively infected with it, or had recovered from it provided the deeply sampled blood TCRbeta repertoires that made up the dataset. The repertoires were released in a freely available public database intended as a resource for research on the immune response to SARS-CoV-2. Samples came from the ongoing ImmuneRACE study (first 160 participants) plus 1,254 subjects from 6 global collaborators. A de-identified subject ID, COVID-19 status, age in years and sex were almost always included in the sample metadata. HLA class I and class II types, where available, came from metadata supplied by the sample provider rather than from assay-based typing. The paper as a whole reports these results and caveats: How much clinical and demographic metadata was included differed by source and by participant, and the metadata was provided uncurated.

This clone showed up just once. What this receptor recognizes is not known. Per-base quality was not reported, and no clone a single base away is much larger than it. The germline V gene supplies CDR1 SNHLY and CDR2 FYNNEI. Ends trimmed: V by 6 bases, J by 5 bases; bases unmatched to a gene: 11. The CDR3 runs 15 residues from the cysteine to the phenylalanine. CDR3 DNA is the only sequence kept; it has 45 bases, read in frame from the first base. TCRbeta CDR3 regions were amplified from genomic DNA by means of the immunoSEQ Assay, a bias-controlled multiplex PCR. The source study handled its data this way. The number of nucleated cells in each sample was estimated from the amplification of reference gene primers within the assay. Sequence reads were collapsed and filtered to measure the absolute abundance of every unique TCRbeta CDR3 rearrangement. Productive Simpson clonality was computed per sample as the square root of Simpson's diversity index over productive rearrangements. TCRdb stores this immuneACCESS table with in-frame sequences only. Part of the clones is absent; in the studies checked, under half of the shortfall reflects unresolved V genes, and no reason is known for the rest. V and J calls and clone size follow that table, whereas D and trimming were derived from the DNA. The sample table records about 200,000 clones; roughly nine tenths of these occur just once. The ten largest clones represent around 0.76% of the sample.

Collaborating institutions collected whole blood in K2EDTA tubes following their own protocols. For TCRbeta analysis, collaborator samples were shipped as frozen whole blood, as isolated PBMCs, or as DNA extracted from either sample type. The TCR was taken from a woman in her 70s with acute or convalescent COVID-19. The sample was peripheral blood. The chain uses TRBV2 and TRBJ1-2; TRBD1 aligns with 8 central bases. The nucleotides read TGTGCCAGCAGCCCCGGACAGGGACGAACGTATGGCTACACCTTC. Translated, this is CASSPGQGRTYGYTF.